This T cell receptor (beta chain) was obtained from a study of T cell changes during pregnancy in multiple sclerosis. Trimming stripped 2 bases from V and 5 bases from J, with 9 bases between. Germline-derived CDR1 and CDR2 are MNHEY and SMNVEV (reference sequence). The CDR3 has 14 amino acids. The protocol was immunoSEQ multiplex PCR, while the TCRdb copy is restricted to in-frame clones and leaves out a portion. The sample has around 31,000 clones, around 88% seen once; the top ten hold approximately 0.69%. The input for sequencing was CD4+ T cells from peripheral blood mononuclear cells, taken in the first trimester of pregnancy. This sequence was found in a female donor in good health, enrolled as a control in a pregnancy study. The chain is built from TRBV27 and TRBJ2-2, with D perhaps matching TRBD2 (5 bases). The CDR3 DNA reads TGTGCCAGCAGTTTAAGAGCGGTTACCGGGGAGCTGTTTTTT. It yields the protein CASSLRAVTGELFF.